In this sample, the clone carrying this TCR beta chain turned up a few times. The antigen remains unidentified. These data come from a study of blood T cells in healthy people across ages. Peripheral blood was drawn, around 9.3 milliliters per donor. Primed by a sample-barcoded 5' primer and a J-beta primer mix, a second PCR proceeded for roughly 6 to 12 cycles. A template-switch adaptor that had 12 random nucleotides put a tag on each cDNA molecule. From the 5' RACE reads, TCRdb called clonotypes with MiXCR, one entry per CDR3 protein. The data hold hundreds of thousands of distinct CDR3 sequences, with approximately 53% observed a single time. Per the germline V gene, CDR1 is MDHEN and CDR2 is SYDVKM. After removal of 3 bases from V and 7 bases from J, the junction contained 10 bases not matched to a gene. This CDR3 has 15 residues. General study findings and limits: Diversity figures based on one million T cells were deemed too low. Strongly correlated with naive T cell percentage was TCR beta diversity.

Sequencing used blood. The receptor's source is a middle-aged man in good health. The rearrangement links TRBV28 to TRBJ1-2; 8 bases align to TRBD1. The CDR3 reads CASSFGTGGFLGYTF. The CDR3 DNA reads TGTGCCAGCAGTTTCGGGACAGGTGGATTTCTTGGCTACACCTTC.